These 13 T cell receptor beta chains originate from one sample sequenced in a study of blood T cell repertoires in COVID-19. The repertoire was sequenced with immunoSEQ multiplex PCR; TCRdb's copy has only in-frame clones and lacks some. This repertoire shows about 350,000 clones, roughly 90% found once; its top ten account for less than 5%. Sequences were obtained from peripheral blood. These receptors came from a woman aged 55-69 years with COVID-19, enrolled during active disease.

V usage is TRBV6-5 and J usage is TRBJ1-2, with D perhaps TRBD1 (5 bases). The CDR3 contains 15 residues. Germline-derived CDR1 and CDR2 are MNHEY and SVGAGI. V lost 11 bases to trimming and J lost 4 bases, with 23 bases between them. The CDR3 region is CAASSNGGNLYGYTF. The CDR3 DNA reads as TGTGCCGCGTCCTCTAATGGGGGGAATCTCTATGGCTACACCTTC.

The chain has TRBV28 and TRBJ2-3; no definite D call. The CDR3 runs to 12 residues. The V gene's germline CDR1 is MDHEN and CDR2 SYDVKM. The V end was cut by 6 bases, the J end by 7 bases, with 11 bases between. The CDR3 spells CASRLGTYTQYF. CDR3 bases: TGTGCCAGCAGGCTGGGCACTTATACGCAGTATTTT.

The chain is built from TRBV7-9 and TRBJ2-7; D ambiguous. Trimming took 2 bases from V and 0 from J, leaving 5 bases between them. This CDR3 contains 13 residues. Germline CDR1 and CDR2: SEHNR and FQNEAQ (reference sequence). The CDR3 spells CASSLLPSYEQYF. CDR3 in DNA: TGTGCCAGCAGCTTACTTCCCTCCTACGAGCAGTACTTC.

The genes are TRBV7-3 and TRBJ2-5, with 10 bases lining up with TRBD2. Germline V lookup: CDR1 SGHTA, CDR2 FQGTGA. The trim removed 3 bases at V and 5 bases at J, leaving 9 bases unmatched. The CDR3 consists of 16 residues. In DNA, the CDR3 is TGTGCCAGCAGCTTGGGCTCCAGCGGGGGGGCGGAGACCCAGTACTTC. Encoded protein: CASSLGSSGGAETQYF.

This clone was seen more than once but under ten times. The chain joins TRBV5-1 to TRBJ1-2; D may be TRBD1 (6 bases). With 1 base removed from V and 3 bases from J, the gap between germline ends came to 10 bases. Germline V gene sequence: CDR1 SGHRS, CDR2 YFSETQ. This CDR3 is 14 amino acids long. CDR3 region: CASSLIPGDYGYTF. In DNA, the CDR3 is TGCGCCAGCAGCTTGATACCAGGGGACTATGGCTACACCTTC.

The chain links TRBV7-2 to TRBJ1-1, with a weak D call TRBD1 (6 bases). This CDR3 has 16 amino acids. From germline, CDR1 is SGHTA and CDR2 FQGNSA. V lost 5 bases, J lost 1 base, and 17 bases lay in between. CDR3 sequence: CASSLFQQGQNTEAFF. The CDR3 coding sequence is TGTGCCAGCAGCCTTTTTCAACAGGGTCAGAACACTGAAGCTTTCTTT.

The V call is TRBV13, the J call TRBJ2-1; TRBD2 might be the D (6 bases). Germline V gene data show CDR1 as PRHDT and CDR2 as FYEKMQ (reference sequence). Trimming stripped 5 bases from V and 4 bases from J, with 18 bases between. The CDR3 is made up of 16 amino acids. The CDR3 here is CASSRNGAGPYNEQFF. The CDR3 region has the DNA TGTGCCAGCAGCCGAAACGGGGCGGGGCCATACAATGAGCAGTTCTTC.

The chain uses TRBV18 and TRBJ1-6; possibly TRBD1 for D (6 bases). Germline V gene sequence: CDR1 KGHSH, CDR2 LQKENI. This CDR3 contains 15 residues. The V gene lost 4 bases and the J gene lost 6 bases, with 13 bases spanning the gap. CDR3 nucleotide sequence: TGTGCCAGCTCACAGACAGGTGCGCCTAATTCACCCCTCCACTTT. Its translation is CASSQTGAPNSPLHF.

CDR3 in DNA: TGTGCCAGCAGCTTATCGGCAGCAGGGGGCGGAAGGGGCTACACCTTC. Translated, it gives CASSLSAAGGGRGYTF. This chain joins TRBV7-2 and TRBJ1-2, with 8 bases aligning to TRBD1. The CDR3 runs to 16 residues. Germline-derived CDR1 and CDR2 are SGHTA and FQGNSA. J was trimmed by 8 bases and V by 2 bases; bases with no gene match: 13.

The chain joins TRBV3-1 (or the pseudogene TRBV3-2) to TRBJ2-3, with D unclear. The V end lost 5 bases, the J end lost 6 bases, and 12 bases lay between the germline ends. CDR3 length: 13 residues. From germline, CDR1 is LGHDT and CDR2 YNNKEL (reference sequence). CDR3 coding DNA: TGTGCCAGCAGCTTTTCCGCGGCGGATACGCAGTATTTT. Its translation: CASSFSAADTQYF.

The CDR3 loop is CASRLAGTGGGYTF. The CDR3 DNA reads TGTGCCAGCAGGCTAGCCGGGACAGGGGGTGGCTACACCTTC. The chain links TRBV5-4 to TRBJ1-2, with 11 bases aligning to TRBD1. The V gene's germline CDR1 is SGHNT and CDR2 YYREEE (reference sequence). The CDR3 has 14 amino acids. V was pared by 5 bases and J by 7 bases, with 7 bases of the junction left unmatched.

This clone was recorded only once. The CDR3 reads CASSQENLAGVTDTQYF. In DNA form, the CDR3 reads TGTGCCAGCAGCCAAGAAAATCTAGCGGGGGTCACAGATACGCAGTATTTT. The chain uses TRBV3-1 (or the pseudogene TRBV3-2) and TRBJ2-3, with 10 nucleotides matching TRBD2. The V gene end was trimmed by 0 bases and the J gene end by 2 bases; junction bases not matched to a gene: 5. Germline lookup yields CDR1 LGHDT and CDR2 YNNKEL (reference sequence). The CDR3 is 17 residues long.

V usage is TRBV5-8 and J usage is TRBJ2-7; the match to TRBD1 covers 7 bases. V shed 4 bases, J shed 4 bases, and the junction held 17 bases outside the gene matches. CDR1 is SGHTS and CDR2 is YDEGEE in the germline V gene. The length of the CDR3 is 17 residues. For the CDR3, the DNA is TGTGCCAGCAGCCCGGGGACAATTGTGACAGGGTGGTACGAGCAGTACTTC. Translation gives CASSPGTIVTGWYEQYF.